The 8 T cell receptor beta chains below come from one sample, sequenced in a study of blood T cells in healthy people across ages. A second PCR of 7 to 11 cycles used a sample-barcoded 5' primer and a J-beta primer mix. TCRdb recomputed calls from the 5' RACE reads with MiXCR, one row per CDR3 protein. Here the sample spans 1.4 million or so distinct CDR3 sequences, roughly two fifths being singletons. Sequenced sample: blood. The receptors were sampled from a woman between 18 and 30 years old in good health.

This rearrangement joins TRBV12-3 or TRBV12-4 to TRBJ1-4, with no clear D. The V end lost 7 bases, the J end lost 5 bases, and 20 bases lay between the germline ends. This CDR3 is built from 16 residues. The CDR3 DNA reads TGTGCCAGCACTTTTAGTACCATAGGTAGGAATGAAAAACTGTTTTTT. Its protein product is CASTFSTIGRNEKLFF.

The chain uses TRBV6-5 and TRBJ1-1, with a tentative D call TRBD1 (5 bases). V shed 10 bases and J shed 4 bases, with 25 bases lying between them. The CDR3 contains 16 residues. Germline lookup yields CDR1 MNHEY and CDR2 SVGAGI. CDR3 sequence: CATGGVTGSRSTEAFF. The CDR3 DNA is TGTGCCACCGGGGGTGTCACCGGATCCAGAAGCACTGAAGCTTTCTTT.

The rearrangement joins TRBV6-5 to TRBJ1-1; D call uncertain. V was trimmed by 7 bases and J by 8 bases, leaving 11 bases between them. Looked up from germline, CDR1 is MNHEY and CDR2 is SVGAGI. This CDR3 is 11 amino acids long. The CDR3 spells CASTNTREAFF. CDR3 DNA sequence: TGTGCCAGCACCAACACTAGGGAAGCTTTCTTT.

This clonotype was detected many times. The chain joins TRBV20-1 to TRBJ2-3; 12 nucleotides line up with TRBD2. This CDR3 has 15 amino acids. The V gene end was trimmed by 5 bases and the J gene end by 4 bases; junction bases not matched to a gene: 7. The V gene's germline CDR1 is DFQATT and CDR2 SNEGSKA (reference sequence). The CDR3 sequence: CSAPRLAGDPDTQYF. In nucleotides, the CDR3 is TGCAGTGCTCCCCGACTAGCGGGAGATCCAGATACGCAGTATTTT.

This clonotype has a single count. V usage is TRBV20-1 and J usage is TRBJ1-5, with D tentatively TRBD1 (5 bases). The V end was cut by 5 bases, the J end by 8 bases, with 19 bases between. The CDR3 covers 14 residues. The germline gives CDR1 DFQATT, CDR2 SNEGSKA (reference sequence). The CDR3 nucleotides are TGCAGTGCTGTAGACGACAGAGAATCGAAGCCCCAGCATTTT. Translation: CSAVDDRESKPQHF.

The CDR3 sequence: CASSQVTGGSPGELFF. In nucleotides, the CDR3 is TGTGCCAGCAGCCAAGTGACTGGCGGGAGTCCCGGGGAGCTGTTTTTT. The V and J genes are TRBV4-2 and TRBJ2-2; 7 bases align to TRBD2. Germline trimming cut 1 base from V and 6 bases from J; bases unmatched to any gene: 8. Per the germline V gene, CDR1 is LGHNA and CDR2 is YNFKEQ. This CDR3 comprises 16 residues.

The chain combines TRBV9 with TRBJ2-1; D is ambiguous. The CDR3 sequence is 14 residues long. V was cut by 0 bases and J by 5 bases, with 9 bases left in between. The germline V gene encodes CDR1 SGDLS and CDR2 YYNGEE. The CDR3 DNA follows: TGTGCCAGCAGCGTAGGGGTTGGAGACAATGAGCAGTTCTTC. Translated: CASSVGVGDNEQFF.

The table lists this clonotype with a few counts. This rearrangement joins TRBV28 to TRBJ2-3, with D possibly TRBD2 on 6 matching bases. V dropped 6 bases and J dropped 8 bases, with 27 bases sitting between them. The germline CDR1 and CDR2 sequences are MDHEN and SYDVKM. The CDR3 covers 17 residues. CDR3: CASSRSQGFGYGGTQYF. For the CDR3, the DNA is TGTGCCAGCAGCCGATCCCAGGGATTCGGTTACGGGGGTACGCAGTATTTT.